Sequencing of this TCR beta chain was carried out in a study of PD-1 blockade in mismatch repair-deficient tumors. A remark on this clone: Its antigen is not identified.

The table came from immunoSEQ multiplex PCR; TCRdb's copy has only in-frame clones and leaves some out. Among around 49,000 clones listed, 77% were seen once. General study points: Rapid post-treatment expansion, then contraction, generally preceding radiologic response, marked tumor-resident clones.

The CDR3 runs 13 residues. The V gene's germline CDR1 is SEHNR and CDR2 FQNEAQ (reference sequence). With V trimmed by 4 bases and J by 3 bases, 1 base remained unmatched. This receptor was taken from an adult with mismatch repair-deficient cancer. The rearrangement links TRBV7-9 to TRBJ2-5; 8 nucleotides match TRBD1. The sequencing used PBMCs, collected before pembrolizumab treatment. CDR3 bases: TGTGCCAGCAGCTCGGACAGGGAAGAGACCCAGTACTTC. Translation: CASSSDREETQYF.